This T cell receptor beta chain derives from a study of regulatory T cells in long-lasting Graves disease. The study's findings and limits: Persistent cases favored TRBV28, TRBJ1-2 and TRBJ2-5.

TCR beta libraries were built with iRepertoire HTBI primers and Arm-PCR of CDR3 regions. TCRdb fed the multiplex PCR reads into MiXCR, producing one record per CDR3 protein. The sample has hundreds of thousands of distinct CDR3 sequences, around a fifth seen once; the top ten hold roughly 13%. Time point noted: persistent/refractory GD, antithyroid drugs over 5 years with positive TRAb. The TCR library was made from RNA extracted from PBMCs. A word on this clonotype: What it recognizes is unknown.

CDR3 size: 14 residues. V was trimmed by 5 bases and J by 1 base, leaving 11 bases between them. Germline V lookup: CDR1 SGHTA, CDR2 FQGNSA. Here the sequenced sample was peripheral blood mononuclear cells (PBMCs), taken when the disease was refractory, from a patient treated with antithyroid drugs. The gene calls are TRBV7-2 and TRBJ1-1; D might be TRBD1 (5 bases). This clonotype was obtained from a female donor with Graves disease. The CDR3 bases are TGTGCCAGCAGCCCCCCGGGGGGGAACACTGAAGCTTTCTTT. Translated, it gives CASSPPGGNTEAFF.